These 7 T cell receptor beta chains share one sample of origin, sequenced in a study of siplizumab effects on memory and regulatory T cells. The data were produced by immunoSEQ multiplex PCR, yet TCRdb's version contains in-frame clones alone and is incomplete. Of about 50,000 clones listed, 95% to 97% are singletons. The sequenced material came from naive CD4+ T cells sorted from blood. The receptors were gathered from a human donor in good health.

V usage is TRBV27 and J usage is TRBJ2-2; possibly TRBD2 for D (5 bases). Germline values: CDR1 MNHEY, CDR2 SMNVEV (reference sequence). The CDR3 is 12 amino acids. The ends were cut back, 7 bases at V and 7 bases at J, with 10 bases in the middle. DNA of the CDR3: TGTGCCAGCACCCCGGGGTACGGGGAGCTGTTTTTT. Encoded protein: CASTPGYGELFF.

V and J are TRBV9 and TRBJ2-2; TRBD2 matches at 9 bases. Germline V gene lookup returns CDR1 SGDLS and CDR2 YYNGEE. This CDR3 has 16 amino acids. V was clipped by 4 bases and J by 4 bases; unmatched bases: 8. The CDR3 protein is CASSLGAGGPTGELFF. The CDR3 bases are TGTGCCAGCAGCCTTGGGGCGGGAGGGCCCACCGGGGAGCTGTTTTTT. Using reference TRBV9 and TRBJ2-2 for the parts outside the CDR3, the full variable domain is DSGVTQTPKHLITATGQRVTLRCSPRSGDLSVYWYQQSLDQGLQFLIQYYNGEERAKGNILERFSAQQFPDLHSELNLSSLELGDSALYFCASSLGAGGPTGELFFGEGSRLTVL.

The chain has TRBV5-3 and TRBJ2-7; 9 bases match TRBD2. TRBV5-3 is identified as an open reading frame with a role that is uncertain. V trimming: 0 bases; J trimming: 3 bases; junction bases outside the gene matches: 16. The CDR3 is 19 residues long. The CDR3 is CARSLARLAGSSYCYEQYF. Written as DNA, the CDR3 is TGTGCCAGAAGCTTGGCAAGGCTAGCGGGATCTTCGTATTGCTACGAGCAGTACTTC.

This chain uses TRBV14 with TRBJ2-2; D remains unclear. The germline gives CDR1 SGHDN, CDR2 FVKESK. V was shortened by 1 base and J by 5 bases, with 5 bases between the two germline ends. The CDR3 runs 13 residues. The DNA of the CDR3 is TGTGCCAGCAGCCAAGCCGTTACCGGGGAGCTGTTTTTT. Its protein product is CASSQAVTGELFF.

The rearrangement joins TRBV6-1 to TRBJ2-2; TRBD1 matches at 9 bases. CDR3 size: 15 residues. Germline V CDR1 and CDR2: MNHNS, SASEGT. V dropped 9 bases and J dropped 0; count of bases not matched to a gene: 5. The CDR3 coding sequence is TGTGCCAGTCGGAGACAGGGGGCGAACACCGGGGAGCTGTTTTTT. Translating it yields CASRRQGANTGELFF.

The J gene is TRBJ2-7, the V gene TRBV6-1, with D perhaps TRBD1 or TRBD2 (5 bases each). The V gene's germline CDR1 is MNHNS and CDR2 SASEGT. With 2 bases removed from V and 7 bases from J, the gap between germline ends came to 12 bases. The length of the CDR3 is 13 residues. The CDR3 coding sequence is TGTGCCAGCAGTGAACTGGGGGTTGGGGAGCAGTACTTC. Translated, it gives CASSELGVGEQYF.

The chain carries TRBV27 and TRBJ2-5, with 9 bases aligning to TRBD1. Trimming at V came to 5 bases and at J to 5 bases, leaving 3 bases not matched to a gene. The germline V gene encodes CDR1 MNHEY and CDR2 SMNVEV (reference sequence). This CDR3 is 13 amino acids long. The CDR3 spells CASSQQGAETQYF. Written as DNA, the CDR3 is TGTGCCAGCAGTCAACAGGGGGCTGAGACCCAGTACTTC.